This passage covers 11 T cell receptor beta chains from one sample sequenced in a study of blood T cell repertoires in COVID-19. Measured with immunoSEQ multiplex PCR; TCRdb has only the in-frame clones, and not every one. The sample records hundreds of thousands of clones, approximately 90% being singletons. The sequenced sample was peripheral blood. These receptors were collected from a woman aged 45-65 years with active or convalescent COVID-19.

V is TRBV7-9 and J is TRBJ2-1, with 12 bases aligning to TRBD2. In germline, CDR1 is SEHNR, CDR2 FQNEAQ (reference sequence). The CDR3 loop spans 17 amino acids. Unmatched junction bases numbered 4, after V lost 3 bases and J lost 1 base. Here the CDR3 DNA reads TGTGCCAGCAGCTTCCGACTAGCGGGAGTTTCCTACAATGAGCAGTTCTTC. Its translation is CASSFRLAGVSYNEQFF.

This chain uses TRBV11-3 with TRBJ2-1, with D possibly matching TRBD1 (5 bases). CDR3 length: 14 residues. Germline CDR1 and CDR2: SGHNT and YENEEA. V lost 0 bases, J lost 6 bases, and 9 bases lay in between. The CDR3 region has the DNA TGTGCCAGCAGCTTAGATGCCCAGGGCAATGAGCAGTTCTTC. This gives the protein CASSLDAQGNEQFF.

CDR3 DNA: TGTGCCAGCAGCTTGGACAGGGGTGGTCCGAGCATTCAGTACTTC. Translation gives CASSLDRGGPSIQYF. The chain employs TRBV11-1 and TRBJ2-4; TRBD1 matches at 9 bases. V shed 3 bases and J 9 bases; nucleotides not matched to a gene: 9. CDR3 length equals 15 residues. In germline, CDR1 is SGHAT, CDR2 FQDESV (reference sequence). Full variable domain (outside the CDR3, taken from reference TRBV11-1 and TRBJ2-4): EAEVAQSPRYKITEKSQAVAFWCDPISGHATLYWYRQILGQGPELLVQFQDESVVDDSQLPKDRFSAERLKGVDSTLKIQPAELGDSAMYLCASSLDRGGPSIQYFGAGTRLSVL.

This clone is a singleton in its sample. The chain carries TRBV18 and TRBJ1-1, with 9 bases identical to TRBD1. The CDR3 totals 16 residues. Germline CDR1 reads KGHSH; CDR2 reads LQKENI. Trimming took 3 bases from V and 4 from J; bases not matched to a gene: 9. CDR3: CASSPGRDRVVTEAFF. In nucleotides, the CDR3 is TGTGCCAGCTCACCCGGCCGGGACAGGGTGGTCACTGAAGCTTTCTTT.

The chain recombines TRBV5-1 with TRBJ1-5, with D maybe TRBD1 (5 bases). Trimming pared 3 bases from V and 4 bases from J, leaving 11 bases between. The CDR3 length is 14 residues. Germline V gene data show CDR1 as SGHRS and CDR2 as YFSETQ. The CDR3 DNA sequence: TGCGCCAGCAGCTCCGGGGAGGGGAATCAGCCCCAGCATTTT. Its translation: CASSSGEGNQPQHF.

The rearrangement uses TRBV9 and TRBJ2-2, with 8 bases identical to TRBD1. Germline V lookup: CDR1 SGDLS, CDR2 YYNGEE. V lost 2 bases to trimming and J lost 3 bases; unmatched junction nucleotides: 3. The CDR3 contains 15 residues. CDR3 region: CASSVHRGDTGELFF. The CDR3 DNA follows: TGTGCCAGCAGCGTTCACAGGGGGGACACCGGGGAGCTGTTTTTT.

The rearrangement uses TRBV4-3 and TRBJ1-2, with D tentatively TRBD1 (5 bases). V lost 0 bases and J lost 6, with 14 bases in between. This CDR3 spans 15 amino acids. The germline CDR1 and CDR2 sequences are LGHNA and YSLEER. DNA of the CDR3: TGCGCCAGCAGCCAAGATGTGCGGGGGGTGAATGGCTACACCTTC. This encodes CASSQDVRGVNGYTF.

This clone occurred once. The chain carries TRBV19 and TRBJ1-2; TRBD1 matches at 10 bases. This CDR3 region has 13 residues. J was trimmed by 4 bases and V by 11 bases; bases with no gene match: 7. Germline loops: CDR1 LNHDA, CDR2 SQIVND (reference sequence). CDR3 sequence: CAAWDRGVYGYTF. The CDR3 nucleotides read TGTGCCGCCTGGGACAGGGGTGTCTATGGCTACACCTTC.

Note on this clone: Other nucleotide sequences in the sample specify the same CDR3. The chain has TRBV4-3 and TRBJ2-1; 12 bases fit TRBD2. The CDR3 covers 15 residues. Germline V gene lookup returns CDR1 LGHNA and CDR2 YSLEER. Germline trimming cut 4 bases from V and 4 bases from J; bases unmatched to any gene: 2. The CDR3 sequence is CASSRTSGTYNEQFF. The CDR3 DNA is TGCGCCAGCAGCCGGACTAGCGGGACTTACAATGAGCAGTTCTTC.

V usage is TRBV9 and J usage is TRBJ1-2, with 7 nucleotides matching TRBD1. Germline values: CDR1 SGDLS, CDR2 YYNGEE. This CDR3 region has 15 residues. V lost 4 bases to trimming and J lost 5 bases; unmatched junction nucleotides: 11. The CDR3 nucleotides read TGTGCCAGCAGCTCCGGGACAGCTTCCCTATATGGCTACACCTTC. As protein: CASSSGTASLYGYTF.

CDR3 nucleotides: TGTGCCAGTACTCTCAGTGGTAACTATGGCTACACCTTC. Residues: CASTLSGNYGYTF. V is TRBV19 and J is TRBJ1-2; D not certain. This CDR3 contains 13 residues. V lost 7 bases and J 1 base, leaving 10 bases between the germline ends. Germline CDR1 LNHDA, CDR2 SQIVND (reference sequence). Looking up the rest from reference TRBV19 and TRBJ1-2 gives the full variable domain: DGGITQSPKYLFRKEGQNVTLSCEQNLNHDAMYWYRQDPGQGLRLIYYSQIVNDFQKGDIAEGYSVSREKKESFPLTVTSAQKNPTAFYLCASTLSGNYGYTFGSGTRLTVV.